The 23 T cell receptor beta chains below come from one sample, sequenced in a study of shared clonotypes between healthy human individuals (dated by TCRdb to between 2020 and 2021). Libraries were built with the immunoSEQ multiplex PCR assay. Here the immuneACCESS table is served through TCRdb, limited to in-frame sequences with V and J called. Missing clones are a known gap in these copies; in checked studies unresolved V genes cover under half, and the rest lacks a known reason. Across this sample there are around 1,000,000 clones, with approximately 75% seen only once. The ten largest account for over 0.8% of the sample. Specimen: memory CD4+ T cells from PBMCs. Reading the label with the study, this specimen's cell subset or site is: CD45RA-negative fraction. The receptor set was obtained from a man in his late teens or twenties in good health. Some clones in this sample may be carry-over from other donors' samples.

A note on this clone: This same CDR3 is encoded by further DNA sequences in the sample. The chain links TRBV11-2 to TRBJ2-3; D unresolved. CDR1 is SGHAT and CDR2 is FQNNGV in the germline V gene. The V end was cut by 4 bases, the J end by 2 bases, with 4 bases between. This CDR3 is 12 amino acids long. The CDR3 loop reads CASSSDTDTQYF. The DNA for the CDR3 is TGTGCCAGCAGCTCAGACACAGATACGCAGTATTTT. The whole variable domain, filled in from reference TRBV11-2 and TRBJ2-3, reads EAGVAQSPRYKIIEKRQSVAFWCNPISGHATLYWYQQILGQGPKLLIQFQNNGVVDDSQLPKDRFSAERLKGVDSTLKIQPAKLEDSAVYLCASSSDTDTQYFGPGTRLTVL.

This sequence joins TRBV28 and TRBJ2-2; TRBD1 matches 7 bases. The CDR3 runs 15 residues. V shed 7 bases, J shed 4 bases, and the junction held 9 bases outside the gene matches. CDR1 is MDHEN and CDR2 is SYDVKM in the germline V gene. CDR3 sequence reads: CASTRTGRGTGELFF. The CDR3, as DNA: TGTGCCAGCACCAGGACAGGCCGTGGCACCGGGGAGCTGTTTTTT.

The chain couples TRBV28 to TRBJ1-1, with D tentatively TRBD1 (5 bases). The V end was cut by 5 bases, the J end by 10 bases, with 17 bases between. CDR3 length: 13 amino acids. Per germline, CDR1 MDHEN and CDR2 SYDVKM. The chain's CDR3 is CASSTRVGAGAFF. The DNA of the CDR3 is TGTGCCAGCAGTACAAGGGTTGGGGCGGGAGCTTTCTTT.

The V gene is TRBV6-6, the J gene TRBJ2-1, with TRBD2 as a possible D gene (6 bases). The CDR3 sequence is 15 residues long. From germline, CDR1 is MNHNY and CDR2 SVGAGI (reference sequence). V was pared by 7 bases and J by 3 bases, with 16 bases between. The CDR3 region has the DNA TGTGCCAGCAACTTCGGGAGATCTAACTACAATGAGCAGTTCTTC. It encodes CASNFGRSNYNEQFF.

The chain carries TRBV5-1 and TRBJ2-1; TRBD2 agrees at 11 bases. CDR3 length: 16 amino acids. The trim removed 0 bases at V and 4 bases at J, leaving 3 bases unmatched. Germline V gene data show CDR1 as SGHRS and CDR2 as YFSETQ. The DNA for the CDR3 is TGCGCCAGCAGCTTGGTGGCTAGCGGGGGGTACAATGAGCAGTTCTTC. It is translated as CASSLVASGGYNEQFF.

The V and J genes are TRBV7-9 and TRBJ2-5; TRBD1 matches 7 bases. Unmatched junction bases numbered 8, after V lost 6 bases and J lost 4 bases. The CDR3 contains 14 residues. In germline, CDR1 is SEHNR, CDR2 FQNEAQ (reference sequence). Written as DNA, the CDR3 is TGTGCCAGCAGACCACAGGGGTACGGAGAGACCCAGTACTTC. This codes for CASRPQGYGETQYF.

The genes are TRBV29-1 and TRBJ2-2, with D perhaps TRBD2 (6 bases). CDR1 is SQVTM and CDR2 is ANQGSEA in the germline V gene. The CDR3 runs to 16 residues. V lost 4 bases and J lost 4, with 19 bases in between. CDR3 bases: TGCAGCGTTGCCCAGGAACGGGGGTCTGGCACCGGGGAGCTGTTTTTT. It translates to CSVAQERGSGTGELFF.

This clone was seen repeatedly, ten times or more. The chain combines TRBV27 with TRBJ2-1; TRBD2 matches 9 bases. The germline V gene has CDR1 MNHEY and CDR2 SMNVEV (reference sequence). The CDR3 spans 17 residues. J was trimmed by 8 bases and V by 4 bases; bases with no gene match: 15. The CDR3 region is CASSSPIGREGRDEQFF. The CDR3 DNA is TGTGCCAGCAGTTCCCCTATCGGGCGGGAGGGCCGCGATGAGCAGTTCTTC.

The DNA for the CDR3 is TGCGCCAGCAGCTTTGGACCCGGGATCAGAGTCTACGAGCAGTACTTC. The encoded protein is CASSFGPGIRVYEQYF. The V and J genes are TRBV5-1 and TRBJ2-7, with D possibly being TRBD2 (5 bases). V lost 2 bases and J 3 bases, leaving 18 bases between the germline ends. Germline V gene sequence: CDR1 SGHRS, CDR2 YFSETQ. The CDR3 covers 16 residues.

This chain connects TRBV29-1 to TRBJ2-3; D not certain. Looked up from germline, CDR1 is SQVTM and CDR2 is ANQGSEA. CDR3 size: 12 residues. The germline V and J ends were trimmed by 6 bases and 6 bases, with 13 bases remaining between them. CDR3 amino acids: CSVPRVRDTQYF. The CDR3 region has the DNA TGCAGCGTACCGAGAGTGAGGGATACGCAGTATTTT.

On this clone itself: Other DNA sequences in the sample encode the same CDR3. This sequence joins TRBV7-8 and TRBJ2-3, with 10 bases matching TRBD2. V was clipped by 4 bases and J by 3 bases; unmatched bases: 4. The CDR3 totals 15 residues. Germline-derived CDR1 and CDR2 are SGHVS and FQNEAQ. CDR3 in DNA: TGTGCCAGCAGCTCCCGGACTAGCGGAACAGATACGCAGTATTTT. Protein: CASSSRTSGTDTQYF.

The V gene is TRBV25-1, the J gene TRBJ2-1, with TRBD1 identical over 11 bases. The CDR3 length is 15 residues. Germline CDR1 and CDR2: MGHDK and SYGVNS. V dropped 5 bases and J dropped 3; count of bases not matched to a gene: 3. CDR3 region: CASSRTGGSYNEQFF. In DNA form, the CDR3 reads TGTGCCAGCAGTAGGACAGGGGGCAGCTACAATGAGCAGTTCTTC.

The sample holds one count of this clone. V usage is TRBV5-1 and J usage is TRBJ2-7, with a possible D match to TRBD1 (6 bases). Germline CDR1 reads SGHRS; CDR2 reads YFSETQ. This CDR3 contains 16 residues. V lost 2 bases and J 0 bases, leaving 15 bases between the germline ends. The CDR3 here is CASSFTGNPASYEQYF. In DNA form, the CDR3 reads TGCGCCAGCAGCTTTACAGGGAACCCAGCCTCCTACGAGCAGTACTTC.

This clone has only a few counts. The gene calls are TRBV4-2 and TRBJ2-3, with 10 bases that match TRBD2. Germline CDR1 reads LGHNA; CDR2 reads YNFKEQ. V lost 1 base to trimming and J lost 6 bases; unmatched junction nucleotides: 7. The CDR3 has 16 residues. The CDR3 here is CASSQGVAGGGDTQYF. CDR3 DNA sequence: TGTGCCAGCAGCCAAGGGGTAGCGGGAGGCGGCGATACGCAGTATTTT.

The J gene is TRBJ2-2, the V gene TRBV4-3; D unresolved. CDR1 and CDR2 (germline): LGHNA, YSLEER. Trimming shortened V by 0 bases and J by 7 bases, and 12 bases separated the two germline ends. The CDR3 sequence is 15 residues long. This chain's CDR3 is CASSQEASLGGELFF. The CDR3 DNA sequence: TGCGCCAGCAGCCAAGAGGCAAGTTTGGGCGGGGAGCTGTTTTTT.

CDR3 coding DNA: TGTGCCAGCATCACGCGAACGAGGAACGAGCAGTACTTC. Translating it yields CASITRTRNEQYF. The chain is built from TRBV28 and TRBJ2-7; D ambiguous. The CDR3 extends over 13 amino acids. Trimming took 7 bases from V and 5 from J, leaving 15 bases between them. Germline V gene data show CDR1 as MDHEN and CDR2 as SYDVKM.

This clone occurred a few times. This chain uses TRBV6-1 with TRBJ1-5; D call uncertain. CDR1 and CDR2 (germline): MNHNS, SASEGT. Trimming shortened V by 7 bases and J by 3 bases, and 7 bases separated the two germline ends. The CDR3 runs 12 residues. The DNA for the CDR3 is TGTGCCAGCACGGCAGCCAATCAGCCCCAGCATTTT. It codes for CASTAANQPQHF.

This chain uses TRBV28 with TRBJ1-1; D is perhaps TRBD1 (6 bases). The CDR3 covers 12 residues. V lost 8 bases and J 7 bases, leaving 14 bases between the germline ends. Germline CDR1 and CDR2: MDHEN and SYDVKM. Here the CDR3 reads CASDRGQGEAFF. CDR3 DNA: TGTGCCAGCGATCGGGGGCAGGGTGAAGCTTTCTTT.

The chain's CDR3 is CRSNRGEPQHF. The CDR3 nucleotides read TGCAGGAGTAACAGGGGAGAGCCCCAGCATTTT. The chain combines TRBV20-1 with TRBJ1-5; 7 bases fit TRBD1. The CDR3 sequence is 11 residues long. Germline CDR1 reads DFQATT; CDR2 reads SNEGSKA (reference sequence).

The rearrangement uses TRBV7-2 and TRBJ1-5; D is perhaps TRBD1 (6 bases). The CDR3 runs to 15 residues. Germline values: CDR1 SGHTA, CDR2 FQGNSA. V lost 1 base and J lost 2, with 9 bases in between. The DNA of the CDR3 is TGTGCCAGCAGCTTAGGTTCAGGGGGCAATCAGCCCCAGCATTTT. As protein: CASSLGSGGNQPQHF.

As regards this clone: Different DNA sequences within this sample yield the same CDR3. CDR3 protein: CASSLGGVAYEQYF. Written as DNA, the CDR3 is TGCGCCAGCAGCTTGGGCGGGGTCGCCTACGAGCAGTACTTC. The chain employs TRBV5-1 and TRBJ2-7; D perhaps matches TRBD2 (6 bases). V dropped 0 bases and J dropped 2 bases, with 9 bases sitting between them. The V gene's germline CDR1 is SGHRS and CDR2 YFSETQ. The CDR3 contains 14 residues.

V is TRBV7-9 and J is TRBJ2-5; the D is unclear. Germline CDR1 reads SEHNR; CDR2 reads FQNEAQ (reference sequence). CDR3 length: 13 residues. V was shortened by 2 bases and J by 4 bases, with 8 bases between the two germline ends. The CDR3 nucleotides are TGTGCCAGCAGCTTACTCTTTTCAGAGACCCAGTACTTC. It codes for CASSLLFSETQYF.

As DNA, the CDR3 is TGTGCCAGCAGCCTGAATGCTGGGCAAAACACTGAAGCTTTCTTT. Amino acid sequence: CASSLNAGQNTEAFF. The chain is built from TRBV28 and TRBJ1-1; D remains ambiguous. The CDR3 runs 15 residues. V was pared by 6 bases and J by 2 bases, with 16 bases between. The germline V gene encodes CDR1 MDHEN and CDR2 SYDVKM.